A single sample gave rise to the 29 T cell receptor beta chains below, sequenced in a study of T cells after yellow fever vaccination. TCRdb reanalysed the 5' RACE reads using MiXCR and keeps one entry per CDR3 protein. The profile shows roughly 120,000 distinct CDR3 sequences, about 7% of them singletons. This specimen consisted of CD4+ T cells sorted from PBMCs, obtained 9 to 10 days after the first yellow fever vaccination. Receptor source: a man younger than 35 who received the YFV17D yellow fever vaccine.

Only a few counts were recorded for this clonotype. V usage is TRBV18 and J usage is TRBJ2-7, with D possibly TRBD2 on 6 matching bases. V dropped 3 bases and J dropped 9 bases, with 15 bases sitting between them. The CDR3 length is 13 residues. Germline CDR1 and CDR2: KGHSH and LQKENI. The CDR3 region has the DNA TGTGCCAGCTCACCGTATGACTACGGGGGGCAGTACGTC. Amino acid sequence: CASSPYDYGGQYV.

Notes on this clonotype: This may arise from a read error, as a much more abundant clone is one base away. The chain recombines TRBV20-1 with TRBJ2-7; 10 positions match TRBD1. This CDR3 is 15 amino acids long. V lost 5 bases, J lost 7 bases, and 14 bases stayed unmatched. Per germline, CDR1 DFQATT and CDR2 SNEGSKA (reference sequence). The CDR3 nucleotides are TGCAGTGCTGTCCTGACGGGACAGGGGAAAGGGGAGCAGTACTTC. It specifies CSAVLTGQGKGEQYF.

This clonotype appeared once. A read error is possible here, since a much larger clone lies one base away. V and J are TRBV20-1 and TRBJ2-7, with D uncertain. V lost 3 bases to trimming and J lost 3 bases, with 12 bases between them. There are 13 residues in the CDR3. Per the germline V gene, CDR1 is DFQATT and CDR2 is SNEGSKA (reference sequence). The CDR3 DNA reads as TGCAGTGCTAGTAAAGGGCGCGACTACGAGCAGTACTTC. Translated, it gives CSASKGRDYEQYF.

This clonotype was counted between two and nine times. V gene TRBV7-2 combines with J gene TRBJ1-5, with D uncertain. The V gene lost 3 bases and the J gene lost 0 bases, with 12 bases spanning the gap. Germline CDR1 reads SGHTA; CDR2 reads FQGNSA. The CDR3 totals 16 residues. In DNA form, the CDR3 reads TGTGCCAGCAGCTTGGGAGGCAGGTATAGCAATCAGCCCCAGCATTTT. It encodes CASSLGGRYSNQPQHF.

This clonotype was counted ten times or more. CDR3 residues: CASSFSGNGYTF. CDR3 coding DNA: TGTGCCAGCAGCTTCTCAGGGAATGGCTACACCTTC. The chain uses TRBV7-2 and TRBJ1-2; D may be TRBD1 (5 bases). The CDR3 is 12 residues long. Trimming took 3 bases from V and 6 from J, leaving 8 bases between them. Germline CDR1 and CDR2: SGHTA and FQGNSA.

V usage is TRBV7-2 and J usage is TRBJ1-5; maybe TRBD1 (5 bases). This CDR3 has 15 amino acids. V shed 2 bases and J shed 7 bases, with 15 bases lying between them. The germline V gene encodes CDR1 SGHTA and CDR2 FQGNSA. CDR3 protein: CASSLRGQGGQPQHF. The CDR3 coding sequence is TGTGCCAGCAGCTTACGGGGCCAAGGAGGACAGCCCCAGCATTTT.

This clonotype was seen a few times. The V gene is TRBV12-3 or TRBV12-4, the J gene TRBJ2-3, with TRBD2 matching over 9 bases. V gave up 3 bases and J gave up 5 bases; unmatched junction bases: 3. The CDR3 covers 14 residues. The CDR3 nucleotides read TGTGCCAGCAGTTTTGCGGGGGGGGAAGATACGCAGTATTTT. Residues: CASSFAGGEDTQYF.

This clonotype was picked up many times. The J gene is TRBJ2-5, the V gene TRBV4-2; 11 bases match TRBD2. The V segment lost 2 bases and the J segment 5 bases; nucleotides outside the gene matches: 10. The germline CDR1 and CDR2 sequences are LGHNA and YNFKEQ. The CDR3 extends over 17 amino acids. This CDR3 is CASSQFGNSGGAETQYF. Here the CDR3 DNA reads TGTGCCAGCAGCCAATTTGGAAATAGCGGGGGGGCGGAGACCCAGTACTTC.

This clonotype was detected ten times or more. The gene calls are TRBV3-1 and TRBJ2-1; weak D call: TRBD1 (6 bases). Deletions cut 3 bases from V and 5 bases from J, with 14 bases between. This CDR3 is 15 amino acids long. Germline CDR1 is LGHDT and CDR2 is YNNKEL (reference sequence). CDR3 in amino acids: CASSQYSGGHNEQFF. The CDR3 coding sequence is TGTGCCAGCAGCCAGTACAGTGGGGGCCACAATGAGCAGTTCTTC.

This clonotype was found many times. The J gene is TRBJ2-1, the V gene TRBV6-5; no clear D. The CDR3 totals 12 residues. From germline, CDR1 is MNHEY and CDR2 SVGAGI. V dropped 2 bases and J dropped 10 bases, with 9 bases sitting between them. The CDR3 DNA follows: TGTGCCAGCAGTTACGCCGGGTGGGAGCAGTTCTTC. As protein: CASSYAGWEQFF.

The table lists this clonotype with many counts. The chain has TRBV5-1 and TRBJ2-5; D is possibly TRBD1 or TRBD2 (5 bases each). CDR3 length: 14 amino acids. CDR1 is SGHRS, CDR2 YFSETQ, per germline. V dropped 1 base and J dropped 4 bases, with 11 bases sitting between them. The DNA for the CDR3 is TGCGCCAGCAGCTTGAAGTTGGGGGTAGAGACCCAGTACTTC. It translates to CASSLKLGVETQYF.

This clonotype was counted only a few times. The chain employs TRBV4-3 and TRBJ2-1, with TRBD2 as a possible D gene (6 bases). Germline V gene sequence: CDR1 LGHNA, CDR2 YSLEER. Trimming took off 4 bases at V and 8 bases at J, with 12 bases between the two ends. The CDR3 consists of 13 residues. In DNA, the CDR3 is TGCGCCAGCAGCCCCCGGAGGGGAGATGAGCAGTTCTTC. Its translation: CASSPRRGDEQFF.

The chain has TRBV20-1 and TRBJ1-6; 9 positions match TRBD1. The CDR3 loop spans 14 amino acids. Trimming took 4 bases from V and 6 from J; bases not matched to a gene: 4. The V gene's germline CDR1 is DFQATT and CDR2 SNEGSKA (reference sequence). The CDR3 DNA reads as TGCAGTGCTACCCGGGACAGGGCTAATTCACCCCTCCACTTT. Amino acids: CSATRDRANSPLHF.

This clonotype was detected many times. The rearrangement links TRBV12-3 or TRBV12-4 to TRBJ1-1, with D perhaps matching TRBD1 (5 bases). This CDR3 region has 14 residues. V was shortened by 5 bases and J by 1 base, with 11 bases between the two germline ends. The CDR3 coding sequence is TGTGCCAGCAGTGAGGGACGGTGGAACACTGAAGCTTTCTTT. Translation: CASSEGRWNTEAFF.

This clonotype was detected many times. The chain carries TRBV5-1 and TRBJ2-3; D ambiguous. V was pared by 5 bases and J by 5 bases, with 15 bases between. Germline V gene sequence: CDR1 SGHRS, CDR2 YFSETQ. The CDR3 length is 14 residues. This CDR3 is CASSGDSRRDTQYF. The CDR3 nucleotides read TGCGCCAGCAGTGGAGATTCTCGGAGAGATACGCAGTATTTT. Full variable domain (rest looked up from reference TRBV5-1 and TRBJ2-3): KAGVTQTPRYLIKTRGQQVTLSCSPISGHRSVSWYQQTPGQGLQFLFEYFSETQRNKGNFPGRFSGRQFSNSRSEMNVSTLELGDSALYLCASSGDSRRDTQYFGPGTRLTVL.

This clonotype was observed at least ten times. Here the CDR3 reads CASSFGHRDYGYTF. The CDR3 DNA is TGTGCCAGCAGTTTCGGCCACAGGGACTATGGCTACACCTTC. This chain connects TRBV12-3 or TRBV12-4 to TRBJ1-2; D is possibly TRBD1 (6 bases). V was pared by 3 bases and J by 3 bases, with 11 bases between. The CDR3 contains 14 residues.

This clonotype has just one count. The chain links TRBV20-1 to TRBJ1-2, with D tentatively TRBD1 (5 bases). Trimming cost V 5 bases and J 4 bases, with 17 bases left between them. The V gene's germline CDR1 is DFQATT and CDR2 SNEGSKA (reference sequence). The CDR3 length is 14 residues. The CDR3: CSARGDLGGYGYTF. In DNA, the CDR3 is TGCAGTGCTCGAGGGGACCTCGGAGGCTATGGCTACACCTTC.

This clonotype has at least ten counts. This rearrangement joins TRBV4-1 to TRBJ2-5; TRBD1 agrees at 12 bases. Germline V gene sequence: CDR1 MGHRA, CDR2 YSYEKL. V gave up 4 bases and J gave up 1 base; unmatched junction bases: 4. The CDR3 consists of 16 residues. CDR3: CASSLGTGGTQETQYF. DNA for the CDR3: TGCGCCAGCAGCCTCGGGACAGGGGGCACCCAAGAGACCCAGTACTTC.

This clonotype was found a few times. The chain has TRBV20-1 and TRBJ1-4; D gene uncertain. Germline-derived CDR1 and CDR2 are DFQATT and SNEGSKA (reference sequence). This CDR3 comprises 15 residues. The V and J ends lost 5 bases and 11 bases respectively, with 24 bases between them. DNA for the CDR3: TGCAGTGCTCACCCCTTGGGCGGACCCGGGGAGAAACTGTTTTTT. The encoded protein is CSAHPLGGPGEKLFF.

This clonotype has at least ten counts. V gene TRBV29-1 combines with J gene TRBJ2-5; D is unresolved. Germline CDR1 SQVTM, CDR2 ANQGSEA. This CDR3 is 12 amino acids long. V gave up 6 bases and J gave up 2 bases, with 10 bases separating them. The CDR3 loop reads CSVDRAQETQYF. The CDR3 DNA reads TGCAGCGTCGACCGGGCTCAAGAGACCCAGTACTTC.

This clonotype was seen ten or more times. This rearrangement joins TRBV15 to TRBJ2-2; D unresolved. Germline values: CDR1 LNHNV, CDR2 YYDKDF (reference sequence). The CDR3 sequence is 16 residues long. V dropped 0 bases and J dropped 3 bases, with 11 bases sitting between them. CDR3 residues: CATSRDGITYTGELFF. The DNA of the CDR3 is TGTGCCACCAGCAGAGATGGTATCACCTACACCGGGGAGCTGTTTTTT.

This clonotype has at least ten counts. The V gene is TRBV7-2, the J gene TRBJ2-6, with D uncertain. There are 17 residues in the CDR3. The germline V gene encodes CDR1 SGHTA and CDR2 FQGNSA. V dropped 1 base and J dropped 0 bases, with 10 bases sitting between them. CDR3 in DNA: TGTGCCAGCAGCTTAGTAGCCAGCCGCTCTGGGGCCAACGTCCTGACTTTC. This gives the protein CASSLVASRSGANVLTF.

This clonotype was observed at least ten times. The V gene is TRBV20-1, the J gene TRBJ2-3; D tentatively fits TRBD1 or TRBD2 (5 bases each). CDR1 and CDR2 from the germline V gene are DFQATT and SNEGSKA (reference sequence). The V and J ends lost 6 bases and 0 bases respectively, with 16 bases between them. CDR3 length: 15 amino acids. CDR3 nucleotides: TGCAGTGCCATAAGAAGGGACGCAAGCACAGATACGCAGTATTTT. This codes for CSAIRRDASTDTQYF.

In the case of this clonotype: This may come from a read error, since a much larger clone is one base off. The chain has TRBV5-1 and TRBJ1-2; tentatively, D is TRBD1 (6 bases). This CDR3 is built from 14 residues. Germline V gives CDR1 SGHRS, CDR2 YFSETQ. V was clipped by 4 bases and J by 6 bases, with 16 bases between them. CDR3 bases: TGCGCCAGCAGCCCGGGGGCAGGGGATGATGGCTACACCTTC. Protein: CASSPGAGDDGYTF.

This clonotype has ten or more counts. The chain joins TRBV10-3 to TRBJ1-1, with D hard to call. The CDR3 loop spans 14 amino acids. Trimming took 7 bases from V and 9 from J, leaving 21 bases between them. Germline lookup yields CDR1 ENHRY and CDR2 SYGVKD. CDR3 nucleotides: TGTGCCATCAACGAAAATTCGGGAGAAGCGAAAGCTTTCTTT. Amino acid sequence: CAINENSGEAKAFF.

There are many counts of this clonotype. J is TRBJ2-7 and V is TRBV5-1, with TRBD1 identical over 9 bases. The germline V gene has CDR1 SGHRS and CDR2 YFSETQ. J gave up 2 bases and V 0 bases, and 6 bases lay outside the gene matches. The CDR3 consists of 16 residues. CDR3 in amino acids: CASSLGATGGTYEQYV. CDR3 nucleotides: TGCGCCAGCAGCTTGGGGGCCACAGGGGGCACCTACGAGCAGTACGTC.

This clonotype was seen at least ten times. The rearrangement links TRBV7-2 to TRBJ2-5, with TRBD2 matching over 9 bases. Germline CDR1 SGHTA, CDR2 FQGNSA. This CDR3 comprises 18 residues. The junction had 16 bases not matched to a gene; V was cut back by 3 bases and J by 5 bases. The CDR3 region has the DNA TGTGCCAGCAGCTTGGCGTTCCTCTCTGCGGGGGGGCAGGAGACCCAGTACTTC. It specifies CASSLAFLSAGGQETQYF.

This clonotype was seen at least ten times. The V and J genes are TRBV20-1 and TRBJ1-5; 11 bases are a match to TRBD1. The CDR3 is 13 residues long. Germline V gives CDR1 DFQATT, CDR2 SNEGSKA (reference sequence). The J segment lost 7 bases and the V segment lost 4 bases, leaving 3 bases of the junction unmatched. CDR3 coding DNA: TGCAGTGCTATCCGGACAGGGGGCCAGCCCCAGCATTTT. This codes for CSAIRTGGQPQHF.

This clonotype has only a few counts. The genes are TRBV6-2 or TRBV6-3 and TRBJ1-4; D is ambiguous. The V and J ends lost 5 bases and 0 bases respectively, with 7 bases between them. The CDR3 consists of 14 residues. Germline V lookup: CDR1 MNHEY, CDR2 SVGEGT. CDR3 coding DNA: TGTGCCAGCAGTGAGGGATCAACTAATGAAAAACTGTTTTTT. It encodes CASSEGSTNEKLFF.